Given below is one T cell receptor beta chain in context. The target of this receptor is not known. The data originate from a study of T cells expressing NK-cell markers (dated by TCRdb to the early 2020s). For context, the study as a whole: Three sorted T-cell subsets (CD3+CD56+NKG2C+, CD3+CD56+NKG2C- and CD3+CD56-NKG2C+) from about 8 donors had their TCR beta-chain repertoires profiled. Illumina HiSeq 2000/2500, MiSeq or NextSeq was used to sequence libraries as 2 x 150 bp reads. Among the eight sequenced donors, only one was HCMV-seronegative, while the other seven were HCMV-seropositive. All eight donors whose samples were sequenced were randomly selected healthy volunteers, three of them men and five women. The paper's findings and limits, for the study overall: Those dominant clonotypes were again the most abundant among CD3+CD56-NKG2C+ cells in several donors, at roughly 28.3-65%. It remained unclear whether the expanded NKG2C-expressing T cell clones were specific for HCMV antigens. In over 5 donors, the dominant CD3+CD56+NKG2C+ clonotypes were among the top 10 CD8+ clonotypes and accounted for about 1.0-7.5% of CD8+ T cells.

To determine HCMV serostatus, a commercial ELISA kit was used to detect HCMV-specific IgG in serum. Peripheral blood mononuclear cells were isolated from blood by Ficoll density gradient centrifugation. Sequencer: Illumina HiSeq 2000. 5'RACE template switching, by which a universal primer site and unique molecular identifiers were added, was used to make TCR beta cDNA libraries. Synthesis of cDNA was primed from the TCR beta constant segment and was followed by two consecutive PCR amplification steps. The authors' pipeline ran thus. Reads were demultiplexed and grouped by UMI with MIGEC, and clonotypes were assembled and quantified with MiTCR. To exclude erroneous sequences, only TCR cDNA sequences supported by at least two reads were retained. The tcR package was used for downstream repertoire analysis, with clonotypes matched between fractions based on CDR3 nucleotide sequence plus V segment. VDJmatch was used to annotate antigen specificity against VDJdb, with one amino acid substitution allowed in CDR3. One entry per CDR3 protein sequence results from the TCRdb reprocessing of the reads, with DNA left out. TCRdb, not the authors, supplied the V and J calls. The sample's table lists a count of fewer than 550,000 distinct CDR3 sequences. Jointly, the top ten make up 1.4% of the sample.

From a lookup of the germline V gene, CDR1 and CDR2 are MNHEY and SVGAGI. The CDR3 runs 15 amino acids, cysteine and phenylalanine included. This entry has no DNA. The chain uses TRBV6-5 and TRBJ1-1; the D gene TCRdb calls, TRBD1, cannot be checked with no DNA. The sample was blood T cells: a sorted CD56 or NKG2C T cell subset, CD4+ or CD8+ T cells, or bulk PBMC T cells (not recorded which). This clonotype was obtained from a woman between 50 and 59 years old in good health. Donor details come from another sample of the same person, matched by shared clones. The CDR3 region: CASSRQGRFWTEAFF.